The next 23 T cell receptor beta chains were all read from a single sample in a study of T-cell memory formation after mild COVID-19. TCRdb called the 5' RACE reads again in MiXCR, with one record for every CDR3 protein. Among roughly 130,000 distinct CDR3 sequences listed, around 6.3% were seen once. Sequencing input: PBMCs or a T cell subset sorted from them (not recorded which). The origin of the receptors is an adult woman who had mild COVID-19 (a few samples of this study predate the infection). Cell type and time point are not known.

This clonotype was observed a handful of times. The chain couples TRBV5-1 to TRBJ2-7; tentatively, D is TRBD2 (6 bases). Germline V gives CDR1 SGHRS, CDR2 YFSETQ. This CDR3 comprises 16 residues. Trimming removed 0 bases from V and 3 bases from J, with 16 bases in between. CDR3 loop: CASSLGGREAGYEQYF. The CDR3 coding sequence is TGCGCCAGCAGCTTGGGGGGTCGAGAAGCGGGCTACGAGCAGTACTTC.

There are many counts of this clonotype. The gene calls are TRBV7-3 and TRBJ2-3, with 14 bases matching TRBD2. The CDR3 is 16 amino acids. Germline CDR1 reads SGHTA; CDR2 reads FQGTGA. V shed 2 bases, J shed 7 bases, and the junction held 5 bases outside the gene matches. For the CDR3, the DNA is TGTGCCAGCAGCTTATTCGGGACTAGCGGGGGAAATACGCAGTATTTT. As protein: CASSLFGTSGGNTQYF.

In its sample, this clonotype was seen a few times. The chain combines TRBV9 with TRBJ1-4; the D is unclear. Germline V gene data show CDR1 as SGDLS and CDR2 as YYNGEE. Trimming removed 3 bases at V and 7 bases at J, with 16 bases between. The CDR3 is 15 residues long. The DNA of the CDR3 is TGTGCCAGCAGCGGAACGGGATCCGAGGTTGAAAAACTGTTTTTT. Translating gives CASSGTGSEVEKLFF.

The V call is TRBV5-1, the J call TRBJ2-5; TRBD2 matches 7 bases. V dropped 4 bases and J dropped 3; count of bases not matched to a gene: 18. The germline gives CDR1 SGHRS, CDR2 YFSETQ. This CDR3 has 18 residues. CDR3 DNA: TGCGCCAGCAGCATTACACGAGGACTACTAGCGACCGAAGAGACCCAGTACTTC. Translation: CASSITRGLLATEETQYF.

This clonotype has at least ten counts. The chain uses TRBV5-6 and TRBJ1-6; 7 bases map to TRBD1. CDR3 size: 15 residues. Germline values: CDR1 SGHDT, CDR2 YYEEEE. The V segment lost 5 bases and the J segment 10 bases; nucleotides outside the gene matches: 12. CDR3 loop: CASSRTGLWRSPLHF. The CDR3 DNA is TGTGCCAGCAGTCGGACAGGCCTCTGGAGGTCACCCCTCCACTTT.

This clonotype showed up many times. The V gene is TRBV5-1, the J gene TRBJ2-7; the match to TRBD1 covers 10 bases. The CDR3 covers 15 residues. V dropped 0 bases and J dropped 2; count of bases not matched to a gene: 2. Per the germline V gene, CDR1 is SGHRS and CDR2 is YFSETQ. The CDR3 sequence: CASSLAGQGPYEQYF. Written as DNA, the CDR3 is TGCGCCAGCAGCTTGGCGGGACAGGGGCCCTACGAGCAGTACTTC.

In its sample, this clonotype was seen a few times. J is TRBJ2-5 and V is TRBV11-2; TRBD2 agrees at 8 bases. After removal of 3 bases from V and 0 bases from J, the junction contained 3 bases not matched to a gene. Germline CDR1 SGHAT, CDR2 FQNNGV. This CDR3 comprises 15 residues. The CDR3 region is CASSFSGEDQETQYF. In DNA, the CDR3 is TGTGCCAGCAGCTTTAGCGGGGAGGACCAAGAGACCCAGTACTTC.

Many counts were recorded for this clonotype. The V and J genes are TRBV20-1 and TRBJ2-5; 11 bases agree with TRBD2. This CDR3 has 12 amino acids. The germline V gene encodes CDR1 DFQATT and CDR2 SNEGSKA (reference sequence). After removal of 6 bases from V and 7 bases from J, the junction contained 4 bases not matched to a gene. Here the CDR3 reads CSAPGTSGTQYF. The CDR3 DNA sequence: TGCAGTGCACCCGGGACTAGCGGGACCCAGTACTTC.

This clonotype was detected a few times. This chain uses TRBV7-9 with TRBJ1-1; a possible D gene is TRBD1 (5 bases). V gave up 7 bases and J gave up 0 bases, with 12 bases separating them. The CDR3 covers 14 residues. CDR1 is SEHNR, CDR2 FQNEAQ, per germline (reference sequence). The CDR3 sequence: CASIGTALNTEAFF. CDR3 nucleotide sequence: TGTGCCAGCATTGGGACGGCCTTGAACACTGAAGCTTTCTTT.

The chain combines TRBV7-9 with TRBJ1-1, with a possible D match to TRBD1 (6 bases). CDR3 length: 15 amino acids. V lost 2 bases to trimming and J lost 1 base, with 11 bases between them. Looked up from germline, CDR1 is SEHNR and CDR2 is FQNEAQ (reference sequence). Written as DNA, the CDR3 is TGTGCCAGCAGCTTATTATCGGGACAGAACACTGAAGCTTTCTTT. This sequence encodes CASSLLSGQNTEAFF.

This clonotype has only a few counts. The chain carries TRBV2 and TRBJ2-1; D might be TRBD2 (6 bases). Trimming left V 5 bases short and J 5 bases short, with 16 bases between. Germline-derived CDR1 and CDR2 are SNHLY and FYNNEI. The CDR3 loop spans 15 amino acids. CDR3 nucleotide sequence: TGTGCCAGCAGTCTTAGCGGAGCCTTGAACAATGAGCAGTTCTTC. This sequence encodes CASSLSGALNNEQFF.

The sample holds many counts of this clonotype. The chain has TRBV15 and TRBJ2-2; possibly TRBD2 for D (5 bases). V dropped 1 base and J dropped 6 bases, with 9 bases sitting between them. CDR1 and CDR2 (germline): LNHNV, YYDKDF (reference sequence). The CDR3 is 14 amino acids. CDR3 bases: TGTGCCACCAGCAGAGCCACTAGATCCGGGGAGCTGTTTTTT. Its protein product is CATSRATRSGELFF.

This clonotype was found many times. V is TRBV7-2 and J is TRBJ2-2; tentatively, D is TRBD1 (5 bases). The CDR3 has 17 residues. V was shortened by 0 bases and J by 4 bases, with 15 bases between the two germline ends. Germline loops: CDR1 SGHTA, CDR2 FQGNSA. CDR3 in DNA: TGTGCCAGCAGCTTAGCGTGGGTGGCAGGGCTCACCGGGGAGCTGTTTTTT. Translating gives CASSLAWVAGLTGELFF.

This clonotype was seen many times. This chain connects TRBV5-1 to TRBJ2-1; 12 nucleotides line up with TRBD2. Trimming cost V 2 bases and J 4 bases; bases outside gene matches: 1. CDR1 and CDR2 from the germline V gene are SGHRS and YFSETQ. The CDR3 extends over 15 amino acids. The CDR3 sequence is CASSFTSGGYNEQFF. The CDR3, as DNA: TGCGCCAGCAGCTTTACTAGCGGGGGGTACAATGAGCAGTTCTTC.

The rearrangement uses TRBV20-1 and TRBJ2-2; no firm D call. The V end lost 1 base, the J end lost 4 bases, and 7 bases lay between the germline ends. The CDR3 contains 13 residues. Germline assignment: CDR1 DFQATT and CDR2 SNEGSKA (reference sequence). CDR3 in amino acids: CSARARSTGELFF. CDR3 nucleotide sequence: TGCAGTGCTAGAGCCAGGTCCACCGGGGAGCTGTTTTTT.

The chain uses TRBV3-1 and TRBJ1-6, with TRBD1 matching over 11 bases. The V and J ends lost 6 bases and 5 bases, in that order; junction bases with no gene match: 6. The CDR3 runs 16 residues. The V gene's germline CDR1 is LGHDT and CDR2 YNNKEL (reference sequence). CDR3 bases: TGTGCCAGCAGACACCGGGACAGGGGGGATAATTCACCCCTCCACTTT. Its protein is CASRHRDRGDNSPLHF.

This clonotype was seen ten or more times. V usage is TRBV6-6 and J usage is TRBJ1-1, with TRBD1 as a possible D gene (6 bases). Deletions cut 0 bases from V and 0 bases from J, with 20 bases between. Germline V gives CDR1 MNHNY, CDR2 SVGAGI (reference sequence). The CDR3 is made up of 19 amino acids. DNA of the CDR3: TGTGCCAGCAGTTACTCGACCGCGCCAGGGGATCCTATGAACACTGAAGCTTTCTTT. It specifies CASSYSTAPGDPMNTEAFF.

The rearrangement joins TRBV11-2 to TRBJ2-7; the D gene is possibly TRBD1 (6 bases). The CDR3 consists of 12 residues. The germline gives CDR1 SGHAT, CDR2 FQNNGV. Trimming took off 10 bases at V and 0 bases at J, with 10 bases between the two ends. The CDR3: CATDSTSYEQYF. The DNA of the CDR3 is TGTGCCACGGACAGTACCTCCTACGAGCAGTACTTC.

This clonotype has a count of ten or more. The V and J genes are TRBV29-1 and TRBJ2-3; D may be TRBD2 (5 bases). Germline lookup yields CDR1 SQVTM and CDR2 ANQGSEA. Trimming cost V 7 bases and J 2 bases, with 10 bases left between them. This CDR3 region has 12 residues. CDR3 residues: CSAQRITDTQYF. The CDR3 DNA reads as TGCAGCGCGCAGCGGATCACAGATACGCAGTATTTT.

This clonotype was counted only a few times. The chain's CDR3 is CASSRNKNTEAFF. The CDR3 coding sequence is TGTGCCAGCTCACGTAATAAGAACACTGAAGCTTTCTTT. The V call is TRBV18, the J call TRBJ1-1, with D hard to call. The CDR3 is 13 amino acids. Germline V gives CDR1 KGHSH, CDR2 LQKENI. Between the trimmed V and J ends, which lost 4 bases and 1 base, there was a span of 7 bases.

The chain carries TRBV12-3 or TRBV12-4 and TRBJ2-3; D is unclear. Trimming left V 6 bases short and J 3 bases short, with 7 bases between. The CDR3 has 12 amino acids. DNA of the CDR3: TGTGCCAGCAGGCCTGGAACAGATACGCAGTATTTT. This codes for CASRPGTDTQYF.

This clonotype came up many times. The chain is built from TRBV24-1 and TRBJ2-7; 11 bases are a match to TRBD1. J gave up 2 bases and V 3 bases, and 5 bases lay outside the gene matches. Germline lookup yields CDR1 KGHDR and CDR2 SFDVKD. The CDR3 runs to 16 residues. CDR3 sequence (DNA): TGTGCCACCAGTGATACTGGGACAGGGGGTACCTACGAGCAGTACTTC. This translates into CATSDTGTGGTYEQYF.

This clonotype occurred once. This may come from a read error, since a much larger clone is one base off. The CDR3 sequence: CDSSVDPTRNTGELFF. Written as DNA, the CDR3 is TGTGACAGCAGCGTAGATCCCACCCGGAACACCGGGGAGCTGTTTTTT. The rearrangement uses TRBV9 and TRBJ2-2, with D unresolved. This CDR3 comprises 16 residues. From germline, CDR1 is SGDLS and CDR2 YYNGEE.